The clone carrying this T cell receptor beta chain occurred many times. Its specificity is unknown. These data are taken from a study of regulatory T cells in long-lasting Graves disease. General observations from the study: Persistent Graves' cases showed lower TCR diversity than newly diagnosed cases.

The time point: persistent/refractory GD, antithyroid drugs over 5 years with positive TRAb. Extracted PBMC RNA gave rise to the TCR library. In Xi'an, China, an endocrinology department was the source of patients. Staff took around 9.7 milliliters of peripheral blood and put it into EDTA tubes. The CDR3 has 16 residues. Germline V gives CDR1 MDHEN, CDR2 SYDVKM. V lost 2 bases, J lost 5 bases, and 18 bases lay in between. CDR3-region Arm-PCR and iRepertoire HTBI primers produced the TCR beta libraries. Original methodology: In the combined samples, approximately 64 TRBV and 15 or so TRBJ segments were identified. Via MiXCR, TCRdb re-called the multiplex PCR reads, giving one row per CDR3 protein. These V and J calls originate from TCRdb's pipeline instead of the authors' own analysis. The data contain 350,000 to 450,000 distinct CDR3 sequences, 20% to 25% of them seen just once; the ten biggest clones take up around 30%.

The chain recombines TRBV28 with TRBJ1-1, with D tentatively TRBD1 (5 bases). This receptor was identified in a woman between 35 and 50 years old with Graves disease. Sequenced here: peripheral blood mononuclear cells (PBMCs), sampled when the disease was refractory, from a patient treated with antithyroid drugs. This CDR3 reads CASSLHSPGLGTEAFF. The CDR3 coding sequence is TGTGCCAGCAGTTTACATTCCCCAGGGCTTGGGACTGAAGCTTTCTTT.